This T cell receptor beta chain originates from a study of immune characterization of retroperitoneal liposarcoma (dated by TCRdb to between 2019 and 2020). As regards this clonotype: Its antigen remains undetermined. No base-level quality is on record; no much larger clone is a single base apart.

The library was prepared using PCR. Sequencer: NextSeq 500. TCRdb took the public reads, trimmed them with fastp at Q25, ran MiXCR for clone calling and kept in-frame beta chains. Rows are unified per CDR3 protein, each entry keeping the most common DNA and genes. This sample has around 2,800 distinct CDR3 sequences in its table, and 25% to 30% of those were observed once. The ten most abundant clones make up 15% of the sample. CDR1 and CDR2 were assigned from the germline V gene (reference sequence) as LGHDT and YNNKEL. Clipping removes 1 base from V and 4 bases from J, with 5 as the unmatched junction base count. The CDR3 contains 16 residues, cysteine and phenylalanine counted. The kept DNA is CDR3 alone, 48 bases in frame from the first base.

The chain was built from TRBV3-1 and TRBJ2-1; the central 9 bases match TRBD2. The sample taken for sequencing was tumor tissue. The receptor was isolated from a female donor with retroperitoneal liposarcoma. In nucleotide form, the sequence is TGTGCCAGCAGCCAAGTTGCGGGAGGGCCATACAATGAGCAGTTCTTC. This is translated as CASSQVAGGPYNEQFF.